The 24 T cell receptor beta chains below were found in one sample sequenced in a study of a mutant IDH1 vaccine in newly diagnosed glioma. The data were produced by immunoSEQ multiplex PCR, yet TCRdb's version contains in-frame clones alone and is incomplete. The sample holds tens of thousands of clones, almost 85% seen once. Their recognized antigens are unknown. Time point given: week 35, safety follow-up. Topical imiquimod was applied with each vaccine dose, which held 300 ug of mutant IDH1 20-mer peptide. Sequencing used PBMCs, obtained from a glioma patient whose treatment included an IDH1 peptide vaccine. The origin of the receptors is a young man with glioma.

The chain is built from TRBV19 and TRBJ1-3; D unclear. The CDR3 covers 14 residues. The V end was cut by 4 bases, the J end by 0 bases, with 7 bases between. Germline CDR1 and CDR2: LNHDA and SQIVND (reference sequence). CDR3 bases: TGTGCCAGTAGTAAAAGTTTCTCTGGAAACACCATATATTTT. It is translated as CASSKSFSGNTIYF.

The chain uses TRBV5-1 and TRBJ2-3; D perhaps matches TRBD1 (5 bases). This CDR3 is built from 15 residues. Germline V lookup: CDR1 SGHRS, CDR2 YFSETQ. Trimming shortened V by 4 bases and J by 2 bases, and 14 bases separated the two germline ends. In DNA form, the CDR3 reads TGCGCCAGCAGCCTAGAAAGGGGCTCCACAGATACGCAGTATTTT. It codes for CASSLERGSTDTQYF.

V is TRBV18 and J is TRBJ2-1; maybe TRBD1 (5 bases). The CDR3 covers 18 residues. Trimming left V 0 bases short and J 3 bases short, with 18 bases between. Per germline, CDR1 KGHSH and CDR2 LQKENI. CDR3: CASSPPADTLLYYNEQFF. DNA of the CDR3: TGTGCCAGCTCACCACCGGCGGACACCTTACTATACTACAATGAGCAGTTCTTC.

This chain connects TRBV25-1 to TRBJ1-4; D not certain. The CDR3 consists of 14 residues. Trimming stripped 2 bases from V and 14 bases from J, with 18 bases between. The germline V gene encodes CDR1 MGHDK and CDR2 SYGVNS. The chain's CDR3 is CASSEGGILEELFF. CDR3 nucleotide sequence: TGTGCCAGCAGTGAAGGAGGGATCTTAGAAGAGCTGTTTTTT.

The CDR3 sequence is CASSQLTSGKGQETQYF. DNA for the CDR3: TGTGCCAGCAGCCAACTTACTAGCGGGAAGGGGCAAGAGACCCAGTACTTC. V usage is TRBV4-2 and J usage is TRBJ2-5, with 10 bases matching TRBD2. With V trimmed by 2 bases and J by 2 bases, 8 bases remained unmatched. This CDR3 has 17 amino acids. CDR1 is LGHNA and CDR2 is YNFKEQ in the germline V gene.

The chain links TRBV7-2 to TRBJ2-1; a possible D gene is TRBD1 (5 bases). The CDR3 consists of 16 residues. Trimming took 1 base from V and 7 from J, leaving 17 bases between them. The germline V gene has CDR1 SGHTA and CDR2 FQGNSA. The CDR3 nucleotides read TGTGCCAGCAGCTTAGGTGGCAGGGCCGTTAGGAATGAGCAGTTCTTC. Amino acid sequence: CASSLGGRAVRNEQFF.

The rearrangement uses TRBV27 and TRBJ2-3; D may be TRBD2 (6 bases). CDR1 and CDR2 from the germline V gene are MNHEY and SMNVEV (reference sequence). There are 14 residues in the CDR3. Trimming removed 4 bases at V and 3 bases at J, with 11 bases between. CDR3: CASSSGLMTDTQYF. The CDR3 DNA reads TGTGCCAGCAGTTCGGGACTGATGACAGATACGCAGTATTTT.

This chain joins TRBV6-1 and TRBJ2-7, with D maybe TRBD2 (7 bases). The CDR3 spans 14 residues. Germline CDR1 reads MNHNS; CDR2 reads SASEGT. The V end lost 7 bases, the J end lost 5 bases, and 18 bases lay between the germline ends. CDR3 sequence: CASTRKGGTNEQYF. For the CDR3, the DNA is TGTGCCAGCACTAGAAAGGGGGGGACCAACGAGCAGTACTTC.

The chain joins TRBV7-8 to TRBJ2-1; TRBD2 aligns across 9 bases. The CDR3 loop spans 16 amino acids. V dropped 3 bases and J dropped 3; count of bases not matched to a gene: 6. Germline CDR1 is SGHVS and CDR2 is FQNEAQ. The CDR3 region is CASSFPSGEFYNEQFF. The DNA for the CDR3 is TGTGCCAGCAGCTTTCCTAGCGGGGAATTCTACAATGAGCAGTTCTTC. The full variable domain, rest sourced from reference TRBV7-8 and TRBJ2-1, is GAGVSQSPRYKVAKRGQDVALRCDPISGHVSLFWYQQALGQGPEFLTYFQNEAQLDKSGLPSDRFFAERPEGSVSTLKIQRTQQEDSAVYLCASSFPSGEFYNEQFFGPGTRLTVL.

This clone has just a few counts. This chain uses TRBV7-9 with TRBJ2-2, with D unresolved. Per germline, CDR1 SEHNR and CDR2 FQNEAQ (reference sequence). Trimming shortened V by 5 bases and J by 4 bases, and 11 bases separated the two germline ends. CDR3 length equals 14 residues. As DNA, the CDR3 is TGTGCCAGCAGCCGAAAGGATAGCACCGGGGAGCTGTTTTTT. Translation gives CASSRKDSTGELFF.

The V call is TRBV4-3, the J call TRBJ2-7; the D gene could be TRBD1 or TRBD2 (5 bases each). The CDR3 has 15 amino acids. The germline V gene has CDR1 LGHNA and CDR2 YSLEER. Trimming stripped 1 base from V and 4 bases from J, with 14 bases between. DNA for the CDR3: TGCGCCAGCAGCCAAGTGGCCACTAGGGGTTACGAGCAGTACTTC. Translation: CASSQVATRGYEQYF.

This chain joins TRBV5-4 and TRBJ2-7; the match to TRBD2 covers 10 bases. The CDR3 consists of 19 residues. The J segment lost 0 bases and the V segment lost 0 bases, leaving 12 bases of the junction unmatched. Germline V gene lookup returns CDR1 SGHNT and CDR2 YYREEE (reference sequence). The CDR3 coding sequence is TGTGCCAGCAGCTTGGGAGGGGCTAGCGGGAGCCCGAGCTCCTACGAGCAGTACTTC. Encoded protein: CASSLGGASGSPSSYEQYF.

The CDR3: CASSPGNGYTF. The DNA for the CDR3 is TGTGCCAGCTCACCCGGTAATGGCTACACCTTC. The V gene is TRBV18, the J gene TRBJ1-2, with D unclear. V gave up 3 bases and J gave up 6 bases, with 5 bases separating them. Germline assignment: CDR1 KGHSH and CDR2 LQKENI. This CDR3 spans 11 amino acids.

The CDR3 loop reads CASSLDPYNEQFF. As DNA, the CDR3 is TGTGCCAGCAGCTTAGATCCTTACAATGAGCAGTTCTTC. The chain combines TRBV7-9 with TRBJ2-1; D is undetermined. Germline-derived CDR1 and CDR2 are SEHNR and FQNEAQ (reference sequence). The CDR3 extends over 13 amino acids. The germline V and J ends were trimmed by 1 base and 4 bases, with 5 bases remaining between them.

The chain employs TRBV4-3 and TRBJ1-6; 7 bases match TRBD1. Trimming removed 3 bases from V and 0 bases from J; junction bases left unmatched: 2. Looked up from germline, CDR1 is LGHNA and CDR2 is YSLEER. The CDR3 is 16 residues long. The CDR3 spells CASSQDRSSYNSPLHF. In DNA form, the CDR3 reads TGCGCCAGCAGCCAGGACAGGAGCTCCTATAATTCACCCCTCCACTTT.

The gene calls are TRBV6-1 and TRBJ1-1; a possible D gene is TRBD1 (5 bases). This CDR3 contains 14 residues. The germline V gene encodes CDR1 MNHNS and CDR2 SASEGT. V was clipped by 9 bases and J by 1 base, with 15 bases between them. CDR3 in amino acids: CASPGGGRNTEAFF. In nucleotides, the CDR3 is TGTGCCAGTCCCGGGGGTGGGCGGAACACTGAAGCTTTCTTT.

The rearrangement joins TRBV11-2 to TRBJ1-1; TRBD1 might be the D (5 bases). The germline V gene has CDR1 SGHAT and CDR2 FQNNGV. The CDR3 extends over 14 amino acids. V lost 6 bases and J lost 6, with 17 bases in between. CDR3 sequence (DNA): TGTGCCAGCAGTGATAGGACGGTGGGGGCTGAAGCTTTCTTT. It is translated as CASSDRTVGAEAFF.

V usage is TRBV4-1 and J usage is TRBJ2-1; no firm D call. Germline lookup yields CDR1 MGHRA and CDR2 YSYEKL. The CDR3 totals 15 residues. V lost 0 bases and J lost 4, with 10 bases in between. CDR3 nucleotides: TGCGCCAGCAGCCAAGAAAACAGCAAGTACAATGAGCAGTTCTTC. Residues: CASSQENSKYNEQFF.

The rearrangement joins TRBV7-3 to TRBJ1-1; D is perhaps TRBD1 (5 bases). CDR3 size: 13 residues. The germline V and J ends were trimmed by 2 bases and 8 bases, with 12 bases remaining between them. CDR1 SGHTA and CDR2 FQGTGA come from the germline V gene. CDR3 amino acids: CASSLGGELEAFF. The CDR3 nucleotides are TGTGCCAGCAGCTTAGGGGGGGAGCTCGAAGCTTTCTTT.

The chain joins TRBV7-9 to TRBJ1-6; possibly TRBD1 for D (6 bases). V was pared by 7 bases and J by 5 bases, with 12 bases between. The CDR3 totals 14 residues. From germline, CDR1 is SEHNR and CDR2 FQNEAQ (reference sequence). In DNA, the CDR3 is TGTGCCAGCACCCCAGACAGGAATAATTCACCCCTCCACTTT. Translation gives CASTPDRNNSPLHF.

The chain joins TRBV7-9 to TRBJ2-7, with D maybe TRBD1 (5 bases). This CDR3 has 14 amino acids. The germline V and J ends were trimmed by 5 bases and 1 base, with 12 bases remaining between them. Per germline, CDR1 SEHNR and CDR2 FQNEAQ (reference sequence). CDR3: CASSGEQGSYEQYF. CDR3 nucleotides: TGTGCCAGCAGCGGAGAGCAGGGTTCCTACGAGCAGTACTTC.

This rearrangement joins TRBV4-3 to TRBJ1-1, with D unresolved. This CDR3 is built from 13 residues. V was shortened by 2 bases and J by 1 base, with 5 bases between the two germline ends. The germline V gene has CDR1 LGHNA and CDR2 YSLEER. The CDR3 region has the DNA TGCGCCAGCAGCCAAACTTGGAACACTGAAGCTTTCTTT. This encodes CASSQTWNTEAFF.

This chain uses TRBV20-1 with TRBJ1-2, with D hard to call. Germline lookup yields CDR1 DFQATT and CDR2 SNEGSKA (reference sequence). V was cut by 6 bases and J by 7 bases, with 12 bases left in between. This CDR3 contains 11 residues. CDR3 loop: CSADALGGYTF. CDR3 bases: TGCAGTGCAGACGCCTTAGGTGGCTACACCTTC.

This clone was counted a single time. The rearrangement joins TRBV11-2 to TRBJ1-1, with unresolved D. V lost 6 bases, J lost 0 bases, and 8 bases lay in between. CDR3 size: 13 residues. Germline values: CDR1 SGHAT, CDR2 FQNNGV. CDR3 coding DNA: TGTGCCAGCAGGATGGGGATGAACACTGAAGCTTTCTTT. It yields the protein CASRMGMNTEAFF.